This record covers a single T cell receptor (beta chain). What it binds is not known. Template switching added a universal primer site; cDNA carried unique molecular identifiers. TCRdb independently ran MiXCR on the 5' RACE reads; one entry per CDR3 protein. This sample carries roughly 1,500,000 distinct CDR3 sequences, less than 40% of them seen once, and the ten largest clones take about 0.27%. This sample stems from a study of identical twins. Study-wide results and limits: The analysis was cross-sectional rather than longitudinal within donors.

V was clipped by 9 bases and J by 7 bases, with 15 bases between them. The CDR3 consists of 13 residues. Per germline, CDR1 SEHNR and CDR2 FQNEAQ (reference sequence). Sequencing used cord blood. This chain connects TRBV7-9 to TRBJ2-2; the D gene could be TRBD1 or TRBD2 (6 bases each). The origin of this receptor is a newborn girl in good health. CDR3 coding DNA: TGTGCCAGTCTACAGGGAGGCGGCGGGGAGCTGTTTTTT. Amino acids: CASLQGGGGELFF.